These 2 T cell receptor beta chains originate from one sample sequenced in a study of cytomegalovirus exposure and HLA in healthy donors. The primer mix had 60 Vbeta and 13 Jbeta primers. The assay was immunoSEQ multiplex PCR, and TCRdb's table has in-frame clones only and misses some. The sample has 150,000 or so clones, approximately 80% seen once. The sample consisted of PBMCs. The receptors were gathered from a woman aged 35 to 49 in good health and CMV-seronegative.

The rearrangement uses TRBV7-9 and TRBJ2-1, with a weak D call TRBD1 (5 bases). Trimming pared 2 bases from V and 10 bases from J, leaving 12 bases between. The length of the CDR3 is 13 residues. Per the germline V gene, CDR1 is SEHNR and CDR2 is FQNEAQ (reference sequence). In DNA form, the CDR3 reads TGTGCCAGCAGCTTATGGGGCCCCAAGGAGCAGTTCTTC. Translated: CASSLWGPKEQFF.

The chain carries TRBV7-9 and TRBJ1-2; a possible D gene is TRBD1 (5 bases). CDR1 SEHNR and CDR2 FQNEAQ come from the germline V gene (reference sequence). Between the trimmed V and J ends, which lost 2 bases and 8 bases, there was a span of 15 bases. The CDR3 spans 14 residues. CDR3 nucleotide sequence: TGTGCCAGCAGCTTACAAATCCAGGGAGGGGGCTACACCTTC. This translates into CASSLQIQGGGYTF. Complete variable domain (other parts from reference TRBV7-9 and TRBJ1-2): DTGVSQNPRHKITKRGQNVTFRCDPISEHNRLYWYRQTLGQGPEFLTYFQNEAQLEKSRLLSDRFSAERPKGSFSTLEIQRTEQGDSAMYLCASSLQIQGGGYTFGSGTRLTVV.